This T cell receptor (beta chain) comes out of a study of T cell repertoires and HLA-DP antigens (dated by TCRdb to the late 2010s). Background on the whole study: Using HeLa cells transduced to present allogeneic HLA-DP, the study set up an in vitro model of CD4+ T cell alloreactivity. One alloantigen differed from self by one peptide-binding groove amino acid, whereas the other differed by ten, modelling structurally similar versus dissimilar alloantigens. The three donors, two male and one female, ranged from the 18-to-29 to the 60-to-69 age band. An average DNA input of approximately 210 ng was used for sorted CD137+CD4+ samples, compared with approximately 1,300 ng for pre-culture CD4+ samples.

The investigation overall reported the following: Clones undetected before culture had an average cumulative frequency of about 35% against one allele and 50.6% against the other. The study was limited by having only three donors, by relying on a non-physiological HeLa antigen-presenting system, and by using total CD4+ responder cells. The naive and memory CD4+ repertoires were not analysed as separate populations. Sorted CD137+ cells showed similar clonality against both alloantigens (around 0.39), much higher than the clonality of pre-culture samples (roughly 0.04).

Trimming takes 10 bases from V and 8 bases from J, and the germline ends sit 20 bases apart. The CDR3 runs 13 residues from the cysteine to the phenylalanine. The DNA shown is the 39-base CDR3, in frame from base 1. The germline V gene supplies CDR1 MDHEN and CDR2 SYDVKM. Magnetic bead negative selection was used to isolate untouched CD4+ T cells from Ficoll-separated PBMC, with an average purity of approximately 98%. Magnetic beads were used to isolate untouched CD4+ T cells from Ficoll-separated PBMC, giving approximately 98% purity with negligible CD8+ contamination. Peripheral blood mononuclear cells came from the buffy coats of a few healthy blood donors, who served as the study's donors. CMV seronegative status was shared by all three donors. The DNeasy Blood & Tissue Kit was used for extraction of genomic DNA. TCRB sequencing was performed on genomic DNA from sorted CD137+CD4+ cells and pre-culture CD4+ baseline samples from each subject.

To note about this clone: Which antigen it targets is not known. No qualities accompany the bases; no much larger clone lies one base away.

TCRB CDR3 regions were amplified with the immunoSEQ multiplex PCR using forward primers for 54 TRBV segments and reverse primers for 13 TRBJ segments. Pre-culture CD4+ samples were sequenced at deep resolution, targeting 200,000 T cell genomes. Amplicons were sequenced on an Illumina HiSeq System, producing 87 bp reads covering the CDR3. Concerning the study's data processing: Correction for PCR and sequencing errors was applied to reads, and CDR3 regions were defined through alignment to IMGT reference sequences. Synthetic template pools were used to estimate template counts and unique rearrangement counts. Clonality was computed by subtracting Pielou's evenness from 1. Richness was estimated with the Daley-Smith estimator. Repertoire overlap was measured with Morisita's index. Clones present in cultured samples but not detected in the pre-culture repertoire of the same donor were defined as low-abundance clones. As stored in TCRdb, this immuneACCESS dataset retains in-frame rearrangements with V and J assigned. A fraction of the clones does not appear; measured against another copy, unresolved V genes explain less than half of the discrepancy, and the remainder lacks a known reason. V, J and clone size are taken as reported in that table, and D and trimming were inferred from the DNA itself. Within this sample are around 100,000 clones, with over 90% of them counted one time only. The ten largest clones take up less than 0.35% of the sample.

The receptor was derived from a woman aged 18-35 years in good health and CMV-seronegative. The specimen sequenced was CD4+ T cells from PBMCs. The rearranged chain carries TRBV28 and TRBJ1-1; there is no confident call for the D gene. The CDR3 corresponds to CATATGLNREAFF. The DNA reads TGTGCCACCGCCACCGGGCTTAACCGAGAAGCTTTCTTT.